The sequence of this T cell receptor beta chain was determined in a study of T cell changes during pregnancy in multiple sclerosis. Germline V gene lookup returns CDR1 SGHDT and CDR2 YYEEEE. This CDR3 comprises 15 residues. V was trimmed by 4 bases and J by 10 bases, leaving 18 bases between them. The table came from immunoSEQ multiplex PCR; TCRdb's copy has only in-frame clones and leaves some out. The profile shows about 30,000 clones, about 92% of them singletons. The sequenced sample was CD4+ T cells from peripheral blood mononuclear cells, obtained after pregnancy. This clonotype was obtained from a female donor with multiple sclerosis, enrolled in a pregnancy study. The rearrangement joins TRBV5-6 to TRBJ1-6; D may be TRBD1 (5 bases). The CDR3 reads CASSKTVIDRSPLHF. CDR3 bases: TGTGCCAGCAGCAAGACAGTGATCGATCGATCACCCCTCCACTTT.